The sequence of this T cell receptor (beta chain) was determined in a study of blood T cell repertoires in COVID-19. Across the whole study: Some COVID-19 samples were acute and others convalescent; all came from the United States, Italy and Spain. The cDNA or gDNA used as material had been derived from T cells, B-cell-depleted T cells, or PBMCs.

Study processing details: Scientists estimated how many nucleated cells there were by amplifying reference gene primers. Method: immunoSEQ multiplex PCR; TCRdb's copy keeps in-frame clones and lacks some. The V and J calls and the clone size are those of that table, but D and trimming were determined from the DNA. Among 250,000 to 300,000 clones, around nine tenths were seen once, and the ten largest hold 12%. V lost 3 bases to trimming and J lost 2 bases, with 11 bases between them. The germline V gene has CDR1 MNHNS and CDR2 SASEGT. This CDR3 is 14 amino acids long. Sequences were obtained from peripheral blood. This chain links TRBV6-1 with TRBJ2-7; D may be TRBD1 (5 bases). The clonotype was recovered from a woman aged 55-70 years with acute or convalescent COVID-19. The chain's CDR3 is CASSDYAGTYEQYF. The CDR3 nucleotides are TGTGCCAGCAGTGATTATGCAGGGACCTACGAGCAGTACTTC.